These T cell receptor beta chains were read from a single sample in a study of regulatory T cells in long-lasting Graves disease. TCRdb re-called the multiplex PCR reads with MiXCR, one entry per CDR3 protein. Of over 650,000 distinct CDR3 sequences in the sample, roughly 30% were seen once. The starting material was peripheral blood mononuclear cells (PBMCs), obtained when the disease was refractory, from a patient treated with antithyroid drugs. The receptor set was obtained from a female donor with Graves disease. The CDR3 runs from the conserved cysteine through the conserved F or W. D genes are given only for firm matches. Size values are once, few and many counts, or a class for expanded clones, and some rows have none.

j_gene,abundance,v_gene,d_gene,CDR3nt,CDR3aa
TRBJ1-2,once,TRBV29-1,-,TGCAGCGTTGAGCTTTACAGGGCCTATGGCTACACCTTC,CSVELYRAYGYTF
TRBJ1-4,few,TRBV6-5,-,TGTGCCAGCAGTTACCCGGGACCGACTAATGAAAAACTGTTTTTT,CASSYPGPTNEKLFF
TRBJ2-7,few,TRBV5-1,-,TGCGCCAGCAGTCCGGATGGGGGGTTTTACGAGCAGTACTTC,CASSPDGGFYEQYF
TRBJ2-5,few,TRBV27,-,TGTGCCAGCAGTTTATCAGTAGGATACTTC,CASSLSVGYF
TRBJ1-5,few,TRBV20-1,-,TGCAGTGCTAGCGGGCGGAGCAATCAGCCCCAGCATTTT,CSASGRSNQPQHF
TRBJ1-2,many,TRBV28,TRBD1,TGTGCCAGCAACCGGCCGGGACAGGGGTACTATGGCTACACCTTC,CASNRPGQGYYGYTF
TRBJ1-1,few,TRBV20-1,-,TGCAGTGCTGCAATTACCGCCAGGGAGGGAGACACTGAAGCTTTCTTT,CSAAITAREGDTEAFF
TRBJ1-1,-,TRBV20-1,-,TGCAGTGCCGCGACATTTATGAACACTGAAGCTTTCTTT,CSAATFMNTEAFF
TRBJ2-6,-,TRBV2,TRBD2,TGTGCCAGCAAATCGAGGGCGAGCGGGGCCAACGCCCTGACTTTC,CASKSRASGANALTF
TRBJ1-2,many,TRBV6-1,-,TGTGCCAGCAGCTCAGCGCAGGGAATGCTCTATGGCTACACCTTC,CASSSAQGMLYGYTF
TRBJ1-2,few,TRBV20-1,TRBD1,TGCAGTGCCCTCAATTCACCGGGACAGGGCTACGTTGGCTACACCTTC,CSALNSPGQGYVGYTF
TRBJ1-1,-,TRBV5-1,-,TGCGCCAGCACTAAAACCGGGGCCTACGCTGAAGCTTTCTTT,CASTKTGAYAEAFF
TRBJ2-7,few,TRBV6-1,-,TGTGCCAGCACCAGCGGGCCCTACGAGCAGTACTTC,CASTSGPYEQYF
TRBJ1-2,-,TRBV25-1,-,TGTGCCAGCAGTGAATCAACCTATGGCTACACCTTC,CASSESTYGYTF
TRBJ1-2,-,TRBV6-1,-,TGTGCCAGCAGTGTTAGCTATGGCTACACCTTC,CASSVSYGYTF
TRBJ1-1,many,TRBV12-3/TRBV12-4,-,TGTGCCAGTGATACGGGACGATGGAACACTGAAGCTTTCTTT,CASDTGRWNTEAFF
TRBJ1-1,-,TRBV19,-,TGTGCCAGTAGTATCGATCTTGCAAAGACCAACACTGAAGCTTTCTTT,CASSIDLAKTNTEAFF
TRBJ1-5,many,TRBV6-1,TRBD1,TGTGCCAGCAGACCCCGGGGACAGGGAAGTCAGCCCCAGCATTTT,CASRPRGQGSQPQHF
TRBJ2-7,-,TRBV20-1,TRBD2,TGCAGTGCTAGATCTAGCGGGAGCCTCTACGAGCAGTACTTC,CSARSSGSLYEQYF
TRBJ2-7,many,TRBV20-1,-,TGCAGTGCTGGGGACAACTCCTACGAGCAGTACTTC,CSAGDNSYEQYF
TRBJ1-1,many,TRBV28,TRBD1,TGTGCCAGCAGTTTAATTATGGGACAGGGGGCAGGGATGAACACTGAAGCTTTCTTT,CASSLIMGQGAGMNTEAFF
TRBJ1-1,few,TRBV9,-,TGTGCCAGCAGCATAAGACAGTACATGAACACTGAAGCTTTCTTT,CASSIRQYMNTEAFF
TRBJ2-3,-,TRBV9,TRBD2,TGTGCCAGCAGCGAACGGACTAGCGGGCCGTTCACAGATACGCAGTATTTT,CASSERTSGPFTDTQYF
TRBJ1-1,few,TRBV12-3/TRBV12-4,-,TGTGCCAGCAAACCGTCCCCGGGACTCCTGGGGACTGAAGCTTTCTTT,CASKPSPGLLGTEAFF
TRBJ1-2,few,TRBV19,TRBD1,TGTGCCAGTAGTATCCGACAGGGAGGTTATGGCTACACCTTC,CASSIRQGGYGYTF